The present entry profiles one TCR beta chain with its context. Its antigen is unknown. Within one base of it there is no much larger clone, and no base qualities were kept. The entry originates in a study of T cells after yellow fever vaccination (dated by TCRdb to the late 2010s). With respect to the entire study: The SMART-Seq v4 Ultra Low Input RNA kit was used to prepare libraries from fractions with low cell numbers. To track T-cell clones before and after primary and booster YFV17D yellow fever vaccination, bulk TCR alpha and beta repertoires were sequenced longitudinally. The cohort comprised two healthy male donors, one aged 18 to 29 and one aged 30 to 40 years. Blood was collected at multiple timepoints before and after primary and secondary immunization, and bulk PBMC replicates and cell subsets were isolated. Overall results and qualifications from the work: Because the study included only two donors, the extent to which the findings can be generalized is limited. A small share of clonotypes occurred in both CD4 and CD8 compartments, likely arising from convergent recombination. After the booster, most of the clones that had expanded following primary vaccination were detected again (roughly 97% of CD4 and around 87% of CD8), which suggests that memory was broadly maintained. The secondary T-cell response was weaker than the primary response but faster, peaking on day 5 instead of day 15. Computational filtering was required because FACS-sorted repertoires could contain abundant contaminating clonotypes from the bulk population.

The treatment or condition label for this specimen denotes: live attenuated yellow fever vaccine strain. PBMCs were isolated from peripheral blood using a standard Ficoll-Paque protocol. Dynabeads CD4 and CD8 positive selection kits were used to isolate the CD4 and CD8 T-cell fractions. TriZol was used to extract RNA from bulk PBMCs, from CD4 and CD8 fractions, and from dextramer-positive and dextramer-negative fractions. TCRdb shows the sequencer as Illumina NovaSeq 6000. Synthesis of TCR cDNA relied on 5'RACE template switching, a step that introduced a universal primer site along with unique molecular identifiers. cDNA synthesis was primed from both the TCR alpha and TCR beta constant segments. Library amplification used two PCR steps, and the second PCR step added sample barcodes and sequencing adapters. Sequencing of libraries was done on Illumina HiSeq 2500 (2x100 bp) or NovaSeq (2x150 bp). Per the original workflow: MIGEC was used to demultiplex reads and collapse the reads into UMI consensus sequences, and MiXCR was used for V(D)J alignment. Clonotypes responding to the vaccine were identified with edgeR on replicate PBMC samples, with the criteria of FDR below 0.01 and a log2 fold change above 5 up to day 15. Bulk clonotypes were assigned CD4 or CD8 identity according to which sequenced CD4 or CD8 repertoire held them at higher abundance. The public sequencing data were trimmed at Q25 with fastp and processed into clonotypes with MiXCR by TCRdb, which kept only in-frame beta chains. Rows with a matching CDR3 protein are joined into one entry that keeps the most common DNA and genes. The V and J calls and clone size are TCRdb's, not the authors'. Counted in this sample were around 320,000 distinct CDR3 sequences; around 11% of them appeared once. Approximately 3% of the sample goes to the ten largest clones.

The input for sequencing was CD4+ T cells sorted from PBMCs, taken 45 days after the yellow fever booster vaccination. This TCR was recovered from a man between 18 and 35 years old who received the YFV17D yellow fever vaccine.

The nucleotide sequence reads TGCAGTGCTAGAGTCCCTAGCAATCAGCCCCAGCATTTT. Protein translation: CSARVPSNQPQHF. This receptor chain uses TRBV20-1 and TRBJ1-5; the D gene is not confidently resolved. V and J are truncated by 1 base and 0 bases respectively, leaving an intervening sequence of 4 bases. CDR1 and CDR2 (DFQATT, SNEGSKA) derive from the germline V gene (reference sequence). Measured from the cysteine to the phenylalanine, the CDR3 is 13 residues long. Of the read, only the CDR3 DNA is kept; its 39 bases are in frame from base 1.